A single sample is the source of the 23 T cell receptor beta chains below, sequenced in a study of identical twins. TCRdb passed the 5' RACE reads through MiXCR, listing each CDR3 protein once. Here the sample spans about 1.7 million distinct CDR3 sequences, roughly 35% being singletons. Material: cord blood. The receptors originated from a newborn girl in good health.

This clonotype has more than one count but fewer than ten. This sequence joins TRBV6-5 and TRBJ1-2, with D uncertain. The CDR3 is 14 residues long. Germline loops: CDR1 MNHEY, CDR2 SVGAGI. V shed 6 bases and J shed 6 bases, with 17 bases lying between them. In DNA, the CDR3 is TGTGCCAGCAGCCGTCGGGTAGTAGGAAATGGCTACACCTTC. Protein sequence: CASSRRVVGNGYTF.

This clonotype has a count of ten or more. The chain recombines TRBV4-2 with TRBJ2-7; D call uncertain. Per the germline V gene, CDR1 is LGHNA and CDR2 is YNFKEQ. The CDR3 length is 13 residues. V gave up 4 bases and J gave up 2 bases, with 9 bases separating them. The CDR3 reads CASSPPGPYEQYF. For the CDR3, the DNA is TGTGCCAGCAGCCCACCCGGTCCCTACGAGCAGTACTTC.

This clonotype was counted a few times. The genes are TRBV10-3 and TRBJ1-4; TRBD1 aligns across 7 bases. The CDR3 totals 18 residues. CDR1 is ENHRY, CDR2 SYGVKD, per germline. V gave up 0 bases and J gave up 3 bases; unmatched junction bases: 10. CDR3: CAISESIIRQGPNEKLFF. As DNA, the CDR3 is TGTGCCATCAGTGAGTCGATCATCCGACAGGGCCCTAATGAAAAACTGTTTTTT.

This clonotype appeared a few times. J is TRBJ1-2 and V is TRBV29-1; a possible D gene is TRBD1 (5 bases). This CDR3 is built from 13 residues. The ends were cut back, 4 bases at V and 3 bases at J, with 12 bases in the middle. Germline loops: CDR1 SQVTM, CDR2 ANQGSEA. The CDR3 region has the DNA TGCAGCGTTGCTTTCCAGGGAGACTATGGCTACACCTTC. It encodes CSVAFQGDYGYTF.

The chain uses TRBV4-2 and TRBJ1-2; 7 bases line up with TRBD1. The length of the CDR3 is 16 residues. Germline CDR1 LGHNA, CDR2 YNFKEQ. V trimming: 2 bases; J trimming: 2 bases; junction bases outside the gene matches: 8. DNA for the CDR3: TGTGCCAGCAGCCAATCTTTAATGGGACAGAACTATGGCTACACCTTC. Translated: CASSQSLMGQNYGYTF.

The chain links TRBV20-1 to TRBJ1-1, with a weak D call TRBD1 (5 bases). V lost 5 bases and J 8 bases, leaving 15 bases between the germline ends. The CDR3 has 12 amino acids. Germline CDR1 reads DFQATT; CDR2 reads SNEGSKA (reference sequence). The CDR3 loop is CSAERPGQEAFF. DNA for the CDR3: TGCAGTGCTGAACGCCCGGGGCAGGAAGCTTTCTTT.

This clonotype showed up many times. The chain uses TRBV7-2 and TRBJ2-1; maybe TRBD2 (6 bases). The CDR3 covers 14 residues. Germline CDR1 SGHTA, CDR2 FQGNSA. V was pared by 5 bases and J by 6 bases, with 14 bases between. This CDR3 reads CASSPLAYTNEQFF. The CDR3 nucleotides are TGTGCCAGCAGCCCGCTAGCGTATACCAATGAGCAGTTCTTC.

This clonotype turned up a few times. This rearrangement joins TRBV20-1 to TRBJ2-5, with 7 bases fitting TRBD1. The V and J ends lost 3 bases and 0 bases, in that order; junction bases with no gene match: 1. Germline values: CDR1 DFQATT, CDR2 SNEGSKA (reference sequence). The CDR3 extends over 13 amino acids. CDR3 residues: CSARGQYQETQYF. CDR3 nucleotides: TGCAGTGCTAGGGGACAGTACCAAGAGACCCAGTACTTC.

The V call is TRBV7-9, the J call TRBJ2-4; 7 bases fit TRBD1. After removal of 10 bases from V and 1 base from J, the junction contained 4 bases not matched to a gene. The CDR3 runs 13 residues. CDR1 SEHNR and CDR2 FQNEAQ come from the germline V gene (reference sequence). The CDR3 DNA reads TGTGCCATTGAGGACAGGGCCAAAAACATTCAGTACTTC. Translated, it gives CAIEDRAKNIQYF.

The chain links TRBV20-1 to TRBJ2-2, with TRBD2 identical over 7 bases. Germline V gene lookup returns CDR1 DFQATT and CDR2 SNEGSKA (reference sequence). V gave up 3 bases and J gave up 3 bases; unmatched junction bases: 4. This CDR3 region has 14 residues. The CDR3, as DNA: TGCAGTGCTAGCCCTAGCGGAGACACCGGGGAGCTGTTTTTT. Protein product: CSASPSGDTGELFF.

V is TRBV15 and J is TRBJ2-5; 7 bases align to TRBD1. The V segment lost 3 bases and the J segment 3 bases; nucleotides outside the gene matches: 4. The V gene's germline CDR1 is LNHNV and CDR2 YYDKDF (reference sequence). The CDR3 spans 14 residues. The CDR3 region has the DNA TGTGCCACCAGCAGTTCCGGGACAGAAGAGACCCAGTACTTC. Protein sequence: CATSSSGTEETQYF.

This clonotype was seen a handful of times. The chain is built from TRBV24-1 and TRBJ1-3; no definite D call. This CDR3 has 11 residues. Germline CDR1 reads KGHDR; CDR2 reads SFDVKD. V lost 8 bases to trimming and J lost 3 bases, with 4 bases between them. The CDR3 here is CATTRGNTIYF. The CDR3 DNA reads TGTGCCACCACCCGTGGAAACACCATATATTTT.

This chain connects TRBV6-5 to TRBJ1-6; D unclear. Germline lookup yields CDR1 MNHEY and CDR2 SVGAGI. V dropped 8 bases and J dropped 7 bases, with 9 bases sitting between them. The CDR3 runs to 12 residues. The DNA of the CDR3 is TGTGCCAGCGGAGGGAAAAATTCACCCCTCCACTTT. Its translation: CASGGKNSPLHF.

This clonotype has at least ten counts. The chain employs TRBV11-1 and TRBJ2-5, with D unresolved. The DNA matches TRBJ2-7 better at its end, which makes the J call doubtful. Germline V gives CDR1 SGHAT, CDR2 FQDESV (reference sequence). This CDR3 is 13 amino acids long. The CDR3 DNA reads TGTGCCAGCAGCTTAGGATCTTGGGCCGAGCAGTACTTC. Translating gives CASSLGSWAEQYF.

This clonotype was detected only a few times. The V and J genes are TRBV6-1 and TRBJ1-4; D is unclear. Trimming took off 1 base at V and 5 bases at J, with 14 bases between the two ends. This CDR3 spans 16 amino acids. CDR1 is MNHNS, CDR2 SASEGT, per germline. Here the CDR3 DNA reads TGTGCCAGCAGTGAAGACCCCAGCAGGCTAAATGAAAAACTGTTTTTT. It is translated as CASSEDPSRLNEKLFF.

A few counts support this clonotype. The chain links TRBV15 to TRBJ1-5; 7 bases map to TRBD1. Germline V gives CDR1 LNHNV, CDR2 YYDKDF (reference sequence). Trimming cost V 3 bases and J 4 bases; bases outside gene matches: 3. The CDR3 loop spans 14 amino acids. The chain's CDR3 is CATSRTGPNQPQHF. The CDR3 DNA follows: TGTGCCACCAGCAGGACAGGGCCTAATCAGCCCCAGCATTTT.

The chain links TRBV20-1 to TRBJ2-4, with a tentative D call TRBD2 (5 bases). V lost 5 bases, J lost 2 bases, and 10 bases lay in between. The CDR3 loop spans 13 amino acids. Germline V gives CDR1 DFQATT, CDR2 SNEGSKA (reference sequence). The CDR3 here is CSASGSPKNIQYF. The CDR3 DNA sequence: TGCAGTGCTTCGGGGAGTCCCAAAAACATTCAGTACTTC.

The chain is built from TRBV20-1 and TRBJ2-1; D is unresolved. V lost 2 bases to trimming and J lost 9 bases, with 8 bases between them. The CDR3 extends over 11 amino acids. Germline CDR1 is DFQATT and CDR2 is SNEGSKA (reference sequence). This chain's CDR3 is CSARFRGEQFF. The CDR3 DNA is TGCAGTGCTAGATTCCGAGGTGAGCAGTTCTTC.

This clonotype has only a few counts. This rearrangement joins TRBV3-1 to TRBJ2-7, with 7 positions matching TRBD2. CDR1 is LGHDT, CDR2 YNNKEL, per germline (reference sequence). The CDR3 extends over 16 amino acids. The V and J ends lost 4 bases and 0 bases, in that order; junction bases with no gene match: 9. The CDR3 sequence: CASSPGVASGSYEQYF. In nucleotides, the CDR3 is TGTGCCAGCAGCCCGGGCGTGGCTAGCGGCTCCTACGAGCAGTACTTC.

This clonotype was observed a handful of times. The V call is TRBV7-2, the J call TRBJ2-5; 7 bases align to TRBD1. The CDR3 contains 16 residues. Germline V gives CDR1 SGHTA, CDR2 FQGNSA. Trimming removed 3 bases from V and 3 bases from J; junction bases left unmatched: 10. CDR3 sequence (DNA): TGTGCCAGCAGCTTTTGGTTAGGGGGCCAAAAAGAGACCCAGTACTTC. Protein product: CASSFWLGGQKETQYF.

The V call is TRBV7-2, the J call TRBJ2-2; D tentatively reads TRBD1 or TRBD2 (6 bases each). CDR3 length: 16 amino acids. CDR1 is SGHTA and CDR2 is FQGNSA in the germline V gene. Trimming removed 1 base at V and 1 base at J, with 10 bases between. In DNA, the CDR3 is TGTGCCAGCAGCTTAGTAGGGGGGATGAACACCGGGGAGCTGTTTTTT. It translates to CASSLVGGMNTGELFF.

The rearrangement links TRBV19 to TRBJ1-1; weak D call: TRBD1 (5 bases). V was clipped by 3 bases and J by 2 bases, with 7 bases between them. The CDR3 consists of 13 residues. Germline V gives CDR1 LNHDA, CDR2 SQIVND (reference sequence). The CDR3, as DNA: TGTGCCAGTAGTATGGGGGACAACACTGAAGCTTTCTTT. Protein: CASSMGDNTEAFF.

This clonotype was found a few times. The V call is TRBV18, the J call TRBJ1-1; D ambiguous. Germline CDR1 is KGHSH and CDR2 is LQKENI. Trimming removed 3 bases from V and 6 bases from J, with 8 bases in between. This CDR3 contains 12 residues. CDR3 sequence: CASSPMAAEAFF. The CDR3 DNA reads as TGTGCCAGCTCACCTATGGCGGCTGAAGCTTTCTTT.